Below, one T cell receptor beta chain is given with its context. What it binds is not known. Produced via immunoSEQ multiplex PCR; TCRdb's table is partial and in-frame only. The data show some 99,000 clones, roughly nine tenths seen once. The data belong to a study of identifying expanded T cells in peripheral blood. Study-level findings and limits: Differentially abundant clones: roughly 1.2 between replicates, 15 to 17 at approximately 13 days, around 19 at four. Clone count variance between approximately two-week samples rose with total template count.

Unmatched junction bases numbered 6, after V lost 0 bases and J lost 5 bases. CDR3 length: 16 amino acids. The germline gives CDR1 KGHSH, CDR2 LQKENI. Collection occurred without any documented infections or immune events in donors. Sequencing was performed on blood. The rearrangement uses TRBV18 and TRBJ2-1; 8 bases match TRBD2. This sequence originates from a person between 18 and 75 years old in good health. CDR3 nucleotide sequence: TGTGCCAGCTCACCACCAGCCGGGAGGGGTAACAATGAGCAGTTCTTC. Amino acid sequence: CASSPPAGRGNNEQFF.